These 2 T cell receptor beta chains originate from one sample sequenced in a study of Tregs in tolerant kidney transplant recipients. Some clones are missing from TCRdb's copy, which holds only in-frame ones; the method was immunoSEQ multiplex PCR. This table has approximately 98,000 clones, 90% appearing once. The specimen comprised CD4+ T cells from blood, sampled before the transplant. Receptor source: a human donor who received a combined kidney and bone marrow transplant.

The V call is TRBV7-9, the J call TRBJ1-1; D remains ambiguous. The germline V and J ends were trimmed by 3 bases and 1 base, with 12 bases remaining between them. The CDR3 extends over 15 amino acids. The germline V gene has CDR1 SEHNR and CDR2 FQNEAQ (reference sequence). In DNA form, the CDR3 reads TGTGCCAGCAGCTTTTTGGCTCTCACGAACACTGAAGCTTTCTTT. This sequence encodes CASSFLALTNTEAFF.

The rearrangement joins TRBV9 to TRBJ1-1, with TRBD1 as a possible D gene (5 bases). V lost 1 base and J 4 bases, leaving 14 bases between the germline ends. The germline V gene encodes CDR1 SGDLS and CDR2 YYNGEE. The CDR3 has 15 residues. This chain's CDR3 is CASSVPGNLATEAFF. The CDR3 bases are TGTGCCAGCAGCGTACCAGGGAACTTAGCCACTGAAGCTTTCTTT.